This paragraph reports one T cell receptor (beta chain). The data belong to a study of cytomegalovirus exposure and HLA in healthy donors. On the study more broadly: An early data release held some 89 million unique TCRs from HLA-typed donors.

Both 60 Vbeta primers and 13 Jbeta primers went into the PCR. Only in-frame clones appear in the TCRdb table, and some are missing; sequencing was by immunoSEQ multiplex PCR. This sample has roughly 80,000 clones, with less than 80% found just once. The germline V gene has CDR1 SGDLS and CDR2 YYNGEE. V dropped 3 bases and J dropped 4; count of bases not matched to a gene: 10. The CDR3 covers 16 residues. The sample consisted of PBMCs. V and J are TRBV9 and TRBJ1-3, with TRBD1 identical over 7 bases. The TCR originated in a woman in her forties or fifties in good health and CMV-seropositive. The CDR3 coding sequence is TGTGCCAGCAGCGCCACCGGGACAGCTGTGGGAAACACCATATATTTT. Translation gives CASSATGTAVGNTIYF.